This T cell receptor beta chain is from a study of cytomegalovirus exposure and HLA in healthy donors. Study-wide results and caveats: A list of around 150 TCR beta chains associated with cytomegalovirus was given. For TCR beta chains, V- and J-gene trimming was later linked to a missense DCLRE1C variant. A previous analysis found most TCR beta V segments productive roughly 87% or roughly 30% of the time.

This clone has only a few counts. The target antigen is unknown. PCR used 60 Vbeta primers and 13 Jbeta primers. Profiled with immunoSEQ multiplex PCR; TCRdb holds only in-frame clones, not every one. The sample holds roughly 100,000 clones; 76% are singletons and the top ten take more than 1.5%. V lost 5 bases, J lost 7 bases, and 10 bases stayed unmatched. CDR3 length equals 15 residues. Per the germline V gene, CDR1 is LNHDA and CDR2 is SQIVND (reference sequence). The chain combines TRBV19 with TRBJ2-5; TRBD1 agrees at 10 bases. Sequencing was done on a sample of PBMCs. The clonotype comes from a man aged 35 to 55 in good health and CMV-seronegative. CDR3 region: CASSRGTGALGTQYF. The CDR3 region has the DNA TGTGCCAGTAGTCGCGGGACAGGGGCCCTGGGGACCCAGTACTTC.